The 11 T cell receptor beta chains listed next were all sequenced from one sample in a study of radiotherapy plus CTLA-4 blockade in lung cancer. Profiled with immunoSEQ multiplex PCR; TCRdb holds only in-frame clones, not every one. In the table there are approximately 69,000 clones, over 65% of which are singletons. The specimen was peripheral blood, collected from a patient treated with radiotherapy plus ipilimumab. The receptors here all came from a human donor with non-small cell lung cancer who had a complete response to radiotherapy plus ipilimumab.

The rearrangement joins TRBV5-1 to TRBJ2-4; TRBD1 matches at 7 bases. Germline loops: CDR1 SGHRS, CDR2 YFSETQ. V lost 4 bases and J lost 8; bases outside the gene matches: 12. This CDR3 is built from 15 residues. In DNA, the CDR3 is TGCGCCAGCAGCGACGGGACAGCGAGGTCGGACATTCAGTACTTC. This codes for CASSDGTARSDIQYF.

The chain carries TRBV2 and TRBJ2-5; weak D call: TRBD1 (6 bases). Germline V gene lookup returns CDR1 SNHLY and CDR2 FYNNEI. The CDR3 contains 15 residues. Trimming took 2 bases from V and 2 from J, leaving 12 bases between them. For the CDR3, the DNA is TGTGCCAGCAGTGAAAGGACAGCTTTTCAAGAGACCCAGTACTTC. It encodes CASSERTAFQETQYF.

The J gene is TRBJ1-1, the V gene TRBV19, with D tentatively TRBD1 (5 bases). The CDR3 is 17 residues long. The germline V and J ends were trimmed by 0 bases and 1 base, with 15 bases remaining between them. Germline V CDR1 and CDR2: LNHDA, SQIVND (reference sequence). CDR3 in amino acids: CASSIDLSPGRNTEAFF. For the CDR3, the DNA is TGTGCCAGTAGTATAGATCTATCTCCAGGGAGGAACACTGAAGCTTTCTTT.

The CDR3 nucleotides read TGTGCCATCAGTGAATCGGGCAGCATGAACACTGAAGCTTTCTTT. Its protein is CAISESGSMNTEAFF. The J gene is TRBJ1-1, the V gene TRBV10-3; D uncertain. The germline V gene has CDR1 ENHRY and CDR2 SYGVKD. V lost 3 bases, J lost 0 bases, and 11 bases lay in between. CDR3 length equals 15 residues.

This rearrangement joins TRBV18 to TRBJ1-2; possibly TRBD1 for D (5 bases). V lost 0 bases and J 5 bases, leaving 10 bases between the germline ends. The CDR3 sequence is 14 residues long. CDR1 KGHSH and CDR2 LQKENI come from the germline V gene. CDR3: CASSPPGREYGYTF. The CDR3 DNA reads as TGTGCCAGCTCACCACCGGGCAGGGAGTATGGCTACACCTTC. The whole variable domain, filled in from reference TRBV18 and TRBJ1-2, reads NAGVMQNPRHLVRRRGQEARLRCSPMKGHSHVYWYRQLPEEGLKFMVYLQKENIIDESGMPKERFSAEFPKEGPSILRIQQVVRGDSAAYFCASSPPGREYGYTFGSGTRLTVV.

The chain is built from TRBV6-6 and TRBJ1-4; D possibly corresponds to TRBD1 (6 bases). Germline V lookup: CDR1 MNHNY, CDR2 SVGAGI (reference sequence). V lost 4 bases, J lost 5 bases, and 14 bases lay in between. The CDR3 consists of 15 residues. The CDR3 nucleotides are TGTGCCAGCAGTTCCCCCAGGGGAGTAAATGAAAAACTGTTTTTT. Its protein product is CASSSPRGVNEKLFF.

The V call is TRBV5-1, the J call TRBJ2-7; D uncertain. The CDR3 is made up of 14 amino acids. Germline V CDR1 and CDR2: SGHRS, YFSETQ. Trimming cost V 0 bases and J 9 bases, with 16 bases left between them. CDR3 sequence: CASSLAPDLARQYF. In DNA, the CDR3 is TGCGCCAGCAGCTTGGCTCCAGACCTTGCCCGGCAGTACTTC.

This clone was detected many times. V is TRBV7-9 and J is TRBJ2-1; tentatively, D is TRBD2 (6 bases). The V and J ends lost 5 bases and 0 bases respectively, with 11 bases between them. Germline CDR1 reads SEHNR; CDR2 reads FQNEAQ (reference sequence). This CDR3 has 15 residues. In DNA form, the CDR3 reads TGTGCCAGCAGCCCAGGGAGGTACTCCTACAATGAGCAGTTCTTC. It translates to CASSPGRYSYNEQFF. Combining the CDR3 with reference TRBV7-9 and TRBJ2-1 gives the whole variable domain DTGVSQNPRHKITKRGQNVTFRCDPISEHNRLYWYRQTLGQGPEFLTYFQNEAQLEKSRLLSDRFSAERPKGSFSTLEIQRTEQGDSAMYLCASSPGRYSYNEQFFGPGTRLTVL.

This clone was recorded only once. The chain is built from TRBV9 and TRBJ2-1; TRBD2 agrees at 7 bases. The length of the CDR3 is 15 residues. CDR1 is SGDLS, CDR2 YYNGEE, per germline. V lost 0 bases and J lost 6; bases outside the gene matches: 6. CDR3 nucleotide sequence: TGTGCCAGCAGCGTAGCGGCGGGAGAGAGCAATGAGCAGTTCTTC. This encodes CASSVAAGESNEQFF.

The DNA of the CDR3 is TGCGCCAGCAGCACCCTAGACAGGGGATGGGCTTTCTTT. It specifies CASSTLDRGWAFF. The rearrangement links TRBV5-1 to TRBJ1-1, with 8 bases fitting TRBD1. J was trimmed by 11 bases and V by 4 bases; bases with no gene match: 10. CDR1 SGHRS and CDR2 YFSETQ come from the germline V gene. The CDR3 is 13 residues long.

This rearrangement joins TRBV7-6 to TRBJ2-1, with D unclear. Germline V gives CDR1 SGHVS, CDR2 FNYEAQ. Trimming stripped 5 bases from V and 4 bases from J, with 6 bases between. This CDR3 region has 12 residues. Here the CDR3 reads CASSPHYNEQFF. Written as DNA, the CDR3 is TGTGCCAGCAGCCCCCATTACAATGAGCAGTTCTTC.